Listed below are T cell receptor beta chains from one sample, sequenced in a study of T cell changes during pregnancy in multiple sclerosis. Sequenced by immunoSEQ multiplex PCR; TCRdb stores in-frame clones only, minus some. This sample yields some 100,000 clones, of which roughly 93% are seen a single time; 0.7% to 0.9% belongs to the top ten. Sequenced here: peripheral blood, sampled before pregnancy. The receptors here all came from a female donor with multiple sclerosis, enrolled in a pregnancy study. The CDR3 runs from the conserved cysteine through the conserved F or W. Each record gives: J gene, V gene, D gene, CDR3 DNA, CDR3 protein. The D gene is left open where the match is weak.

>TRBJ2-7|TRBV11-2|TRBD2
TGTGCCAGCAGCTTAGCGAGCGGGGGCTCCTACGAGCAGTACTTC
CASSLASGGSYEQYF
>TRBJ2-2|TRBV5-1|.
TGCGCCAGCAGTTCGAGGGATCCGAACACCGGGGAGCTGTTTTTT
CASSSRDPNTGELFF
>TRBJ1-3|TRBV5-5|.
TGTGCCAGCAGCTTGGCCTGGCCAGGGGCCTCTGGAAACACCATATATTTT
CASSLAWPGASGNTIYF
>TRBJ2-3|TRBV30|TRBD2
TGTGCCTGGAGTCGTGACGGGAGGGAGACAGATACGCAGTATTTT
CAWSRDGRETDTQYF
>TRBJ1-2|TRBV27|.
TGTGCCAGCAGCTCTCCGCGACAGAACTATGGCTACACCTTC
CASSSPRQNYGYTF
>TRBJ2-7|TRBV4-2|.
TGTGCCAGCAGCCAAGATCGCGGCGCCTCCTCCTACGAGCAGTACTTC
CASSQDRGASSYEQYF
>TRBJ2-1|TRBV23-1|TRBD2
TGCGCCAGCAGCCAGCGGGAGAGGTACAATGAGCAGTTCTTC
CASSQRERYNEQFF
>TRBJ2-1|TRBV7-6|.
TGTGCCAGCAGCTTAGTACTGGGGGCCGGTGAGCAGTTCTTC
CASSLVLGAGEQFF
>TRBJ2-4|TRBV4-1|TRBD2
TGCGCCAGCAGCCTGCAGCGGGACCCACCCATTCAGTACTTC
CASSLQRDPPIQYF
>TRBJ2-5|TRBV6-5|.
TGTGCCAGCAGAACTAACCACCGGGGAGAGACCCAGTACTTC
CASRTNHRGETQYF